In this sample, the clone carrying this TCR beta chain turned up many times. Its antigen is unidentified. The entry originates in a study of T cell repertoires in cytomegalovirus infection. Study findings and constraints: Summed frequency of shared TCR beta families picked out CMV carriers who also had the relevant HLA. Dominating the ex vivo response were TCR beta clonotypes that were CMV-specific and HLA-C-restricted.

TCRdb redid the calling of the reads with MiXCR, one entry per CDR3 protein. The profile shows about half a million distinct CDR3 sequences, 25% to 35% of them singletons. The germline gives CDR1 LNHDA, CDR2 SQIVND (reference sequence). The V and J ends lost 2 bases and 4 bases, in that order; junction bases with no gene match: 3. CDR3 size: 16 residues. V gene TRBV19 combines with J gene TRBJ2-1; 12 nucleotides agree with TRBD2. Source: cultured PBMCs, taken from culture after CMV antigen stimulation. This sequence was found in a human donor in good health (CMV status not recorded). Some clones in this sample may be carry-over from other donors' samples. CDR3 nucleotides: TGTGCCAGTAGTATACTAGCGGGAGGGACTTACAATGAGCAGTTCTTC. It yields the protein CASSILAGGTYNEQFF.